This TCR beta chain originates from a study of blood T cells in healthy people across ages. A second about 6 to 12 cycle PCR used barcoded and J-beta primers. TCRdb passed the 5' RACE reads through MiXCR, listing each CDR3 protein once. The sample has 800,000 to 1,300,000 distinct CDR3 sequences, approximately 26% seen once. V lost 0 bases, J lost 1 base, and 6 bases lay in between. CDR1 and CDR2 (germline): SGHAT, FQNNGV. The CDR3 runs to 14 residues. A further study also used this sample, focusing on T cells of mothers and their children.

The sequence was collected from a girl aged 2-9 years in good health. The chain uses TRBV11-2 and TRBJ1-2; no clear D. Sequencing was done on a sample of blood. The CDR3: CASSLEPGNYGYTF. The CDR3 region has the DNA TGTGCCAGCAGCTTAGAGCCTGGTAACTATGGCTACACCTTC.